A selection of T cell receptor beta chains follows, all from one sample in a study of CD8+ T cells in alopecia areata. Only in-frame clones appear in the TCRdb table, and some are missing; sequencing was by immunoSEQ multiplex PCR. Of roughly 200,000 clones listed, around 58% are singletons. The sequenced sample was CD8+ T cells sorted from blood, obtained at week 24, from a patient treated with tofacitinib. These receptors all stem from a human donor with alopecia areata. CDR3s include the opening cysteine and the closing phenylalanine or tryptophan. Fields, in order: D gene, clone size, V gene, J gene, CDR3 protein, CDR3 DNA. D genes are given only for firm matches. The size of a clone is reported for some rows only, either as once, few or many, or as a class for expanded clones.

D gene: .
clone size: .
V gene: TRBV7-2
J gene: TRBJ2-5
CDR3 protein: CASSLSLGSQETQYF
CDR3 DNA: TGTGCCAGCAGCTTAAGTCTTGGTAGCCAAGAGACCCAGTACTTC

D gene: TRBD1
clone size: .
V gene: TRBV28
J gene: TRBJ2-2
CDR3 protein: CASSAWDRSTGELFF
CDR3 DNA: TGTGCCAGCAGTGCCTGGGACAGATCGACCGGGGAGCTGTTTTTT

D gene: .
clone size: few
V gene: TRBV28
J gene: TRBJ1-5
CDR3 protein: CASSSQGTGVNQPQHF
CDR3 DNA: TGTGCCAGCAGTTCACAGGGTACGGGGGTCAATCAGCCCCAGCATTTT

D gene: TRBD2
clone size: .
V gene: TRBV7-3
J gene: TRBJ2-6
CDR3 protein: CASSPGGSPGANVLTF
CDR3 DNA: TGTGCCAGCAGCCCCGGGGGGAGTCCTGGGGCCAACGTCCTGACTTTC

D gene: .
clone size: .
V gene: TRBV7-9
J gene: TRBJ2-1
CDR3 protein: CASSPEQFF
CDR3 DNA: TGTGCCAGCAGCCCGGAGCAGTTCTTC

D gene: .
clone size: few
V gene: TRBV11-2
J gene: TRBJ2-5
CDR3 protein: CASSLDRSDRRKETQYF
CDR3 DNA: TGTGCCAGCAGCTTAGATAGGTCCGACCGGCGAAAAGAGACCCAGTACTTC

D gene: .
clone size: .
V gene: TRBV28
J gene: TRBJ2-7
CDR3 protein: CASSKEDNRAYEQYF
CDR3 DNA: TGTGCCAGCAGTAAGGAAGATAATCGGGCCTACGAGCAGTACTTC

D gene: TRBD1
clone size: .
V gene: TRBV6-5
J gene: TRBJ2-3
CDR3 protein: CASRTGGGTDTQYF
CDR3 DNA: TGTGCCAGCAGGACAGGGGGTGGCACAGATACGCAGTATTTT

D gene: .
clone size: .
V gene: TRBV2
J gene: TRBJ1-1
CDR3 protein: CASIAAEAFF
CDR3 DNA: TGTGCCAGCATCGCAGCAGAAGCTTTCTTT

D gene: TRBD1
clone size: .
V gene: TRBV5-6
J gene: TRBJ1-6
CDR3 protein: CASSPGQGPPLHF
CDR3 DNA: TGTGCCAGCAGCCCGGGACAGGGGCCACCCCTCCACTTT

D gene: TRBD2
clone size: few
V gene: TRBV7-9
J gene: TRBJ2-1
CDR3 protein: CASSLVGGEQFF
CDR3 DNA: TGTGCCAGCAGCTTAGTCGGGGGGGAGCAGTTCTTC

D gene: .
clone size: .
V gene: TRBV4-1
J gene: TRBJ2-7
CDR3 protein: CASSPDTYEQYF
CDR3 DNA: TGCGCCAGCAGCCCGGACACTTACGAGCAGTACTTC

D gene: .
clone size: .
V gene: TRBV6-5
J gene: TRBJ1-5
CDR3 protein: CASSIGTSNQPQHF
CDR3 DNA: TGTGCCAGCAGTATCGGGACAAGCAATCAGCCCCAGCATTTT

D gene: .
clone size: .
V gene: TRBV4-1
J gene: TRBJ2-1
CDR3 protein: CASSQGAPPADEQFF
CDR3 DNA: TGCGCCAGCAGCCAAGGGGCCCCTCCAGCGGATGAGCAGTTCTTC

D gene: .
clone size: .
V gene: TRBV6-5
J gene: TRBJ2-5
CDR3 protein: CASSYAGTQETQYF
CDR3 DNA: TGTGCCAGCAGTTACGCCGGGACCCAAGAGACCCAGTACTTC

D gene: .
clone size: few
V gene: TRBV13
J gene: TRBJ2-7
CDR3 protein: CASSLESLSYEQYF
CDR3 DNA: TGTGCCAGCAGCTTAGAATCCCTTTCTTACGAGCAGTACTTC

D gene: .
clone size: once
V gene: TRBV7-9
J gene: TRBJ1-2
CDR3 protein: CASAEASIYGYTF
CDR3 DNA: TGTGCCAGCGCTGAGGCTTCTATCTATGGCTACACCTTC